This is a list of T cell receptor beta chains from one sample in a study of vaccination and CD4 T cells after COVID-19. TCRdb itself ran the PCR reads through MiXCR, one entry per CDR3 protein. The sample gives about 15,000 distinct CDR3 sequences, about 61% of which show up once; about 10% is in the top ten. These receptors lack a known antigen. Material: CD4+ T cells from blood, cultured in vitro. The receptors derive from a human donor who had recovered from COVID-19. CDR3s include the opening cysteine and the closing phenylalanine or tryptophan. D genes are given only for firm matches. Clone sizes are given selectively: once, few, many, or a class where the clone is expanded.

j_call clone_size d_call v_call cdr3_aa cdr3_nt
TRBJ1-3 NA TRBD1 TRBV20-1 CSALQDRGGNTIYF TGCAGTGCCCTACAGGACAGGGGAGGAAACACCATATATTTT
TRBJ1-1 NA NA TRBV6-1 CASTRRNTEAFF TGTGCCAGTACACGACGGAACACTGAAGCTTTCTTT
TRBJ2-1 NA TRBD2 TRBV20-1 CTVSSGRYNEQFF TGCACCGTTTCTAGCGGGAGGTACAATGAGCAGTTCTTC
TRBJ2-1 NA NA TRBV6-4 CASSDPGAGNEQFF TGTGCCAGCAGTGACCCGGGGGCGGGCAATGAGCAGTTCTTC
TRBJ2-1 NA TRBD1 TRBV20-1 CSAPYGQGNEQFF TGCAGTGCTCCCTATGGACAGGGCAATGAGCAGTTCTTC
TRBJ2-5 NA NA TRBV19 CASSPRTDKETQYF TGTGCCAGTAGTCCCCGGACTGATAAAGAGACCCAGTACTTC
TRBJ2-2 NA NA TRBV5-4 CASSPRAGLEVTGELFF TGTGCCAGCAGCCCCCGGGCGGGGTTAGAGGTTACCGGGGAGCTGTTTTTT
TRBJ2-6 few NA TRBV19 CASSIPTAYGANVLTF TGTGCCAGTAGTATCCCGACAGCCTATGGGGCCAACGTCCTGACTTTC
TRBJ1-1 few NA TRBV27 CATPGRRSLPEAFF TGTGCCACCCCAGGCAGGAGGAGTCTGCCGGAAGCTTTCTTT
TRBJ2-2 NA TRBD1 TRBV6-2/TRBV6-3 CASSPGTGRKAGELFF TGTGCCAGCAGTCCCGGGACAGGGAGGAAGGCCGGGGAGCTGTTTTTT
TRBJ1-5 few NA TRBV20-1 CSARDGQGDQPQHF TGCAGTGCTAGAGATGGGCAGGGCGATCAGCCCCAGCATTTT
TRBJ1-2 NA TRBD1 TRBV28 CASIEGAHGYTF TGTGCCAGCATCGAGGGGGCGCATGGCTACACCTTC
TRBJ2-7 NA TRBD1 TRBV9 CASSVTQGTYEQYF TGTGCCAGCAGCGTTACACAGGGGACCTACGAGCAGTACTTC
TRBJ2-3 NA NA TRBV7-6 CASSSGISRYTDTQYF TGTGCCAGCAGCTCCGGAATCTCGCGTTACACAGATACGCAGTATTTT
TRBJ2-3 NA TRBD2 TRBV20-1 CSARLTASGGTSSTDTQYF TGCAGTGCTAGACTTACCGCTAGCGGGGGTACCTCTAGCACAGATACGCAGTATTTT
TRBJ2-5 NA NA TRBV30 CAWSPRRDGTQYF TGTGCCTGGAGCCCAAGGAGGGACGGGACCCAGTACTTC
TRBJ2-4 NA TRBD1 TRBV10-3 CAISEATGTKNIQYF TGTGCCATCAGTGAGGCGACAGGGACCAAAAACATTCAGTACTTC
TRBJ1-6 NA NA TRBV12-3/TRBV12-4 CASSPPGAVVVSPLHF TGTGCCAGCTCCCCCCCGGGGGCGGTGGTGGTTTCACCCCTCCACTTT
TRBJ2-7 NA NA TRBV20-1 CSARGVSDLSYEQYF TGCAGTGCTAGGGGAGTCTCGGACCTATCCTACGAGCAGTACTTC
TRBJ2-7 NA TRBD2 TRBV29-1 CSARGLAGGYEQYF TGCAGCGCTCGGGGACTAGCGGGCGGCTACGAGCAGTACTTC
TRBJ1-6 NA NA TRBV7-2 CASSLRQDYNSPLHF TGTGCCAGCAGCTTGAGACAGGACTATAATTCACCCCTCCACTTT
TRBJ1-2 NA TRBD1 TRBV2 CASDRVGGYTF TGTGCCAGTGACAGGGTAGGGGGCTACACCTTC
TRBJ1-1 NA TRBD1 TRBV11-2 CASSSDRVNTEAFF TGTGCCAGCAGCTCGGACAGGGTGAACACTGAAGCTTTCTTT
TRBJ1-1 NA NA TRBV27 CASSPTAGANTEAFF TGTGCCAGCAGTCCGACCGCCGGAGCGAACACTGAAGCTTTCTTT
TRBJ2-4 few NA TRBV7-9 CASSPPGQRGAKNIQYF TGTGCCAGCAGCCCCCCGGGACAGCGGGGGGCCAAAAACATTCAGTACTTC
TRBJ2-7 NA NA TRBV7-2 CASSLEQDGYYEQYF TGTGCCAGCAGCTTAGAGCAGGACGGGTACTACGAGCAGTACTTC
TRBJ2-7 NA NA TRBV18 CASSRFAAGSPFYEQYF TGTGCCAGCTCACGTTTCGCAGCGGGCTCCCCATTCTACGAGCAGTACTTC
TRBJ1-2 NA NA TRBV7-2 CASSLAGGSNYGYTF TGTGCCAGCAGCTTAGCTGGGGGCTCCAACTATGGCTACACCTTC
TRBJ1-5 NA TRBD1 TRBV6-1 CASRVSGRDRGLQSNQPQHF TGTGCCAGCAGGGTATCCGGCCGGGACAGGGGATTACAAAGCAATCAGCCCCAGCATTTT
TRBJ1-5 few TRBD1 TRBV7-9 CASSRQGGNQPQHF TGTGCCAGCAGCCGCCAGGGGGGCAATCAGCCCCAGCATTTT
TRBJ1-1 NA NA TRBV20-1 CSATRGALGIRTEAFF TGCAGTGCCACAAGGGGGGCGTTGGGGATAAGAACTGAAGCTTTCTTT
TRBJ1-5 NA TRBD1 TRBV5-4 CASSLDRGTGEPQHF TGTGCCAGCAGCTTGGATCGTGGGACAGGGGAGCCCCAGCATTTT
TRBJ1-5 NA NA TRBV19 CASSILGADQPQHF TGTGCCAGTAGTATTCTAGGTGCGGATCAGCCCCAGCATTTT
TRBJ1-1 NA NA TRBV7-3 CASSPPGPNTEAFF TGTGCCAGCAGCCCCCCAGGACCCAACACTGAAGCTTTCTTT
TRBJ2-4 NA NA TRBV12-3/TRBV12-4 CASSLFGIGENIQYF TGTGCCAGCAGTTTGTTCGGGATCGGTGAGAACATTCAGTACTTC
TRBJ1-5 few NA TRBV7-2 CASSLVVGPYQPQHF TGTGCCAGCAGCTTAGTCGTGGGTCCCTATCAGCCCCAGCATTTT
TRBJ2-2 NA NA TRBV24-1 CATSDRGTRRELFF TGTGCCACCAGTGACCGAGGGACACGGCGAGAGCTGTTTTTT
TRBJ1-1 NA NA TRBV27 CASSFRSNTEAFF TGTGCCAGCAGCTTCCGGTCTAACACTGAAGCTTTCTTT
TRBJ2-2 once TRBD1 TRBV11-2 CASSLGQGANTGELFF TGTGCCAGCAGCTTGGGACAGGGGGCCAACACCGGGGAGCTGTTTTTT
TRBJ2-5 few NA TRBV24-1 CATSETSAGPKTQYF TGTGCCACCAGTGAAACGAGCGCGGGGCCAAAGACCCAGTACTTC
TRBJ1-2 once NA TRBV6-1 CASSEGANTNGYTF TGTGCCAGCAGTGAAGGAGCGAATACAAATGGCTACACCTTC
TRBJ1-1 NA NA TRBV6-5 CASSYFRTTNTEAFF TGTGCCAGCAGTTACTTCCGGACAACGAACACTGAAGCTTTCTTT
TRBJ1-2 NA TRBD1 TRBV20-1 CSASHTGGNYGYTF TGCAGTGCTTCCCATACAGGGGGCAACTATGGCTACACCTTC
TRBJ2-7 NA TRBD2 TRBV20-1 CSVREGVLAGNHYEQYF TGCAGTGTCCGGGAAGGGGTGCTAGCGGGGAACCACTACGAGCAGTACTTC
TRBJ2-3 NA NA TRBV24-1 CATSAEPSTDTQYF TGTGCCACCAGTGCGGAACCAAGCACAGATACGCAGTATTTT
TRBJ1-1 NA NA TRBV27 CASSPNREWTEAFF TGTGCCAGCAGTCCCAACAGGGAATGGACTGAAGCTTTCTTT
TRBJ1-6 NA NA TRBV7-8 CASSLARGQGSPLHF TGTGCCAGCAGCTTAGCCCGGGGGCAAGGCTCACCCCTCCACTTT
TRBJ1-5 NA NA TRBV12-3/TRBV12-4 CASSLAMRGQPQHF TGTGCCAGCAGTTTAGCGATGAGGGGTCAGCCCCAGCATTTT